Each of the 25 T cell receptor beta chains below was sequenced from the same sample in a study of blood T cells in healthy people across ages. For the second PCR, which ran for about 6 to 11 cycles, a sample-barcoded 5' primer and a J-beta primer mix were used. MiXCR, applied by TCRdb to the 5' RACE reads, yields one record per CDR3 protein. The repertoire holds about a million distinct CDR3 sequences, with roughly half as singletons. Sequencing used blood. Receptors originate from a woman aged 55-70 years in good health.

CDR3 DNA: TGTGCCAGCAGCCTCAGCGGACAGGAGGAACTGTTTTTT. This encodes CASSLSGQEELFF. V gene TRBV3-1 combines with J gene TRBJ1-4, with 7 bases fitting TRBD1. Germline lookup yields CDR1 LGHDT and CDR2 YNNKEL (reference sequence). The CDR3 consists of 13 residues. After removal of 4 bases from V and 12 bases from J, the junction contained 8 bases not matched to a gene.

The V call is TRBV11-1, the J call TRBJ2-2; no firm D call. Germline CDR1 is SGHAT and CDR2 is FQDESV (reference sequence). The CDR3 extends over 13 amino acids. Trimming pared 3 bases from V and 7 bases from J, leaving 9 bases between. In DNA form, the CDR3 reads TGTGCCAGCAGCTTTACAGAGAGCGGGGAGCTGTTTTTT. Translated, it gives CASSFTESGELFF. The variable domain in full, completed from reference TRBV11-1 and TRBJ2-2, reads EAEVAQSPRYKITEKSQAVAFWCDPISGHATLYWYRQILGQGPELLVQFQDESVVDDSQLPKDRFSAERLKGVDSTLKIQPAELGDSAMYLCASSFTESGELFFGEGSRLTVL.

The chain carries TRBV4-3 and TRBJ2-3, with 14 bases identical to TRBD2. With 0 bases clipped from V and 8 bases from J, the junction kept 7 bases outside the gene matches. The length of the CDR3 is 17 residues. CDR1 and CDR2 (germline): LGHNA, YSLEER. CDR3 nucleotide sequence: TGCGCCAGCAGCCAAGATCTGACTAGCGGGAGGGGTGGTACGCAGTATTTT. This translates into CASSQDLTSGRGGTQYF.

In its sample, this clonotype was seen a few times. This rearrangement joins TRBV29-1 to TRBJ2-5; D gene unclear. The better agreement between TRBJ2-7 and the DNA end casts doubt on the J call. Germline CDR1 reads SQVTM; CDR2 reads ANQGSEA. The length of the CDR3 is 11 residues. The CDR3, as DNA: TGCAGCGTTGTCCATTCGAGCGAGCAGTACTTC. Protein: CSVVHSSEQYF.

This sequence joins TRBV7-6 and TRBJ2-1; TRBD2 matches at 8 bases. The CDR3 length is 15 residues. Germline lookup yields CDR1 SGHVS and CDR2 FNYEAQ. V dropped 4 bases and J dropped 1; count of bases not matched to a gene: 3. CDR3 in DNA: TGTGCCAGCAGCTCTGAGCGGGGGTCCTACAATGAGCAGTTCTTC. It specifies CASSSERGSYNEQFF. Filled out from reference TRBV7-6 and TRBJ2-1, the complete variable domain reads GAGVSQSPRYKVTKRGQDVALRCDPISGHVSLYWYRQALGQGPEFLTYFNYEAQQDKSGLPNDRFSAERPEGSISTLTIQRTEQRDSAMYRCASSSERGSYNEQFFGPGTRLTVL.

This clonotype has a handful of counts. The chain employs TRBV29-1 and TRBJ2-7; D perhaps matches TRBD1 (5 bases). CDR1 and CDR2 from the germline V gene are SQVTM and ANQGSEA. The CDR3 is 11 residues long. V was trimmed by 4 bases and J by 3 bases, leaving 7 bases between them. The CDR3 DNA sequence: TGCAGCGTTGTTCAGGGCTACGAGCAGTACTTC. Translating it yields CSVVQGYEQYF.

The chain couples TRBV6-5 to TRBJ2-1; 13 bases are a match to TRBD2. The CDR3 is made up of 19 amino acids. The ends lost 1 base at V and 4 bases at J; junction bases unmatched: 10. Germline values: CDR1 MNHEY, CDR2 SVGAGI. This CDR3 is CASSYYLGGTSGAYNEQFF. The DNA for the CDR3 is TGTGCCAGCAGTTACTACCTGGGCGGGACTAGCGGGGCTTACAATGAGCAGTTCTTC.

The chain combines TRBV21-1 with TRBJ2-1; TRBD2, as called in the table, went unchecked against the DNA. TRBV21-1 is marked as a pseudogene. The CDR3 is 18 amino acids. CDR3 sequence (DNA): TGTGCCAGCAAACCCTCGGCTAGCGGGAGGCCAAAGGGGAATGAGCAGTTCTTC. Translated, it gives CASKPSASGRPKGNEQFF.

This clonotype has a single count. This sequence joins TRBV20-1 and TRBJ1-2, with 7 positions matching TRBD1. This CDR3 spans 17 amino acids. V was pared by 1 base and J by 5 bases, with 16 bases of the junction left unmatched. Germline V CDR1 and CDR2: DFQATT, SNEGSKA (reference sequence). This chain's CDR3 is CSARVRQGAALAYGYTF. The CDR3 DNA follows: TGCAGTGCTAGAGTTCGACAGGGAGCAGCCCTGGCGTATGGCTACACCTTC.

V gene TRBV29-1 combines with J gene TRBJ2-7; 7 nucleotides agree with TRBD2. The V segment lost 5 bases and the J segment 7 bases; nucleotides outside the gene matches: 14. This CDR3 is built from 14 residues. Looked up from germline, CDR1 is SQVTM and CDR2 is ANQGSEA. The CDR3 reads CSVRDAGAGREQYF. CDR3 DNA sequence: TGCAGCGTTCGCGATGCGGGAGCCGGTCGTGAGCAGTACTTC.

This clonotype turned up a few times. The CDR3 loop is CASSLRLASTTDTQYF. For the CDR3, the DNA is TGTGCCAGCAGCCTCAGACTAGCAAGTACCACAGATACGCAGTATTTT. The chain has TRBV12-3 or TRBV12-4 and TRBJ2-3, with 7 bases matching TRBD2. This CDR3 is built from 16 residues. The V segment lost 6 bases and the J segment 2 bases; nucleotides outside the gene matches: 11.

This clonotype was counted between two and nine times. The rearrangement links TRBV20-1 to TRBJ1-6; TRBD1 might be the D (5 bases). Germline values: CDR1 DFQATT, CDR2 SNEGSKA (reference sequence). The ends were cut back, 0 bases at V and 14 bases at J, with 17 bases in the middle. The CDR3 has 14 amino acids. CDR3 protein: CSARDPGPLWALHF. DNA for the CDR3: TGCAGTGCTAGAGACCCGGGACCCCTTTGGGCCCTCCACTTT.

This clonotype was observed at least ten times. The J gene is TRBJ2-3, the V gene TRBV6-2 or TRBV6-3, with D maybe TRBD2 (5 bases). The CDR3 totals 12 residues. Germline CDR1 reads MNHEY; CDR2 reads SVGEGT. Trimming removed 6 bases from V and 6 bases from J, with 10 bases in between. Here the CDR3 reads CASRTGVDTQYF. CDR3 nucleotide sequence: TGTGCCAGCAGGACCGGGGTGGATACGCAGTATTTT.

The chain is built from TRBV12-3 or TRBV12-4 and TRBJ2-3, with TRBD1 matching over 7 bases. CDR3 size: 12 residues. Unmatched junction bases numbered 5, after V lost 10 bases and J lost 4 bases. CDR3 residues: CATQQGSDTQYF. The CDR3, as DNA: TGTGCCACTCAACAGGGGTCAGATACGCAGTATTTT.

Note on this clonotype: With a much larger clone just one base away, this may be a read error. V is TRBV10-3 and J is TRBJ2-3, with 7 bases that match TRBD2. The CDR3 is made up of 15 amino acids. After removal of 4 bases from V and 2 bases from J, the junction contained 6 bases not matched to a gene. Germline V lookup: CDR1 ENHRY, CDR2 SYGVKD. CDR3 in DNA: TGTGCCATCAGTGTGGGGGGAGGGTACACAGATACGCAGTATTTT. This sequence encodes CAISVGGGYTDTQYF.

The sample holds one count of this clonotype. The CDR3 DNA reads as TGTGCCAGCAGCCCAGACTCGGTTGTTCAGGAAAAACTGTTTTTT. The encoded protein is CASSPDSVVQEKLFF. The rearrangement uses TRBV9 and TRBJ1-4; D gene ambiguous. The CDR3 is made up of 15 amino acids. V lost 4 bases to trimming and J lost 8 bases, with 18 bases between them. The germline gives CDR1 SGDLS, CDR2 YYNGEE.

The chain carries TRBV2 and TRBJ1-5; D is perhaps TRBD1 (5 bases). V was trimmed by 7 bases and J by 3 bases, leaving 13 bases between them. Germline V gene sequence: CDR1 SNHLY, CDR2 FYNNEI. The CDR3 spans 14 residues. The CDR3 DNA is TGTGCCAGCAACGGCGGGACCTTCAATCAGCCCCAGCATTTT. This sequence encodes CASNGGTFNQPQHF. Based on the CDR3 plus reference TRBV2 and TRBJ1-5, the full variable domain is EPEVTQTPSHQVTQMGQEVILRCVPISNHLYFYWYRQILGQKVEFLVSFYNNEISEKSEIFDDQFSVERPDGSNFTLKIRSTKLEDSAMYFCASNGGTFNQPQHFGDGTRLSIL.

The chain is built from TRBV11-2 and TRBJ1-5; 7 bases are a match to TRBD1. Germline CDR1 is SGHAT and CDR2 is FQNNGV. V shed 4 bases and J 6 bases; nucleotides not matched to a gene: 6. The CDR3 sequence is 14 residues long. DNA of the CDR3: TGTGCCAGCAGCTGGGGGACAGTGGGTCAGCCCCAGCATTTT. It is translated as CASSWGTVGQPQHF. Combining the CDR3 with reference TRBV11-2 and TRBJ1-5 gives the whole variable domain EAGVAQSPRYKIIEKRQSVAFWCNPISGHATLYWYQQILGQGPKLLIQFQNNGVVDDSQLPKDRFSAERLKGVDSTLKIQPAKLEDSAVYLCASSWGTVGQPQHFGDGTRLSIL.

In this sample, this clonotype turned up a few times. The rearrangement links TRBV7-6 to TRBJ2-3, with D maybe TRBD2 (5 bases). V was shortened by 7 bases and J by 2 bases, with 13 bases between the two germline ends. Germline loops: CDR1 SGHVS, CDR2 FNYEAQ. The CDR3 is 14 residues long. Here the CDR3 reads CASTSGSATDTQYF. The CDR3 bases are TGTGCCAGCACCTCGGGTAGCGCCACAGATACGCAGTATTTT.

This clonotype was seen more than once but under ten times. CDR3 protein: CASSAGQASYEQYF. CDR3 bases: TGTGCCAGCAGCGCAGGACAGGCCTCCTACGAGCAGTACTTC. This chain joins TRBV9 and TRBJ2-7, with 7 nucleotides matching TRBD1. The CDR3 has 14 residues. J lost 0 bases, V lost 3 bases, and 3 bases had no gene match. The germline gives CDR1 SGDLS, CDR2 YYNGEE.

In this sample, this clonotype turned up a few times. This chain uses TRBV30 with TRBJ2-5, with 9 bases matching TRBD1. Germline assignment: CDR1 GTSNPN and CDR2 SVGIG (reference sequence). CDR3 length: 15 residues. Trimming took 0 bases from V and 5 from J; bases not matched to a gene: 7. CDR3 in amino acids: CAWSVLGQGGETQYF. CDR3 bases: TGTGCCTGGAGTGTACTGGGACAGGGCGGTGAGACCCAGTACTTC.

This clonotype appeared a few times. This sequence joins TRBV5-6 and TRBJ2-5; D remains unclear. TRBJ2-7 matches the DNA end more closely, so the J call is doubtful. Germline V gives CDR1 SGHDT, CDR2 YYEEEE. The CDR3 is 14 residues long. The DNA for the CDR3 is TGTGCCAGCAGCGTGGCTCCGGGCAGCTACGAGCAGTACTTC. Protein sequence: CASSVAPGSYEQYF.

This clonotype was picked up a small number of times. The chain has TRBV3-1 and TRBJ2-7; D call uncertain. In germline, CDR1 is LGHDT, CDR2 YNNKEL (reference sequence). The CDR3 has 14 amino acids. Trimming removed 1 base from V and 3 bases from J, with 10 bases in between. This CDR3 reads CASSQVPESYEQYF. The CDR3 DNA reads TGTGCCAGCAGCCAAGTCCCAGAGAGCTACGAGCAGTACTTC.

This clonotype was seen only a few times. The V call is TRBV7-8, the J call TRBJ2-1; weak D call: TRBD2 (5 bases). The CDR3 loop spans 16 amino acids. CDR1 and CDR2 (germline): SGHVS, FQNEAQ. V was pared by 2 bases and J by 7 bases, with 18 bases between. CDR3 DNA sequence: TGTGCCAGCAGCTTAACTATTGAAACTAGAAGGAATGAGCAGTTCTTC. This encodes CASSLTIETRRNEQFF.

The V and J genes are TRBV29-1 and TRBJ2-1; TRBD1 matches 8 bases. Germline V gene data show CDR1 as SQVTM and CDR2 as ANQGSEA. This CDR3 spans 12 amino acids. V lost 6 bases, J lost 2 bases, and 0 bases stayed unmatched. CDR3 in amino acids: CSVTGAYNEQFF. In DNA form, the CDR3 reads TGCAGCGTGACAGGGGCCTACAATGAGCAGTTCTTC.